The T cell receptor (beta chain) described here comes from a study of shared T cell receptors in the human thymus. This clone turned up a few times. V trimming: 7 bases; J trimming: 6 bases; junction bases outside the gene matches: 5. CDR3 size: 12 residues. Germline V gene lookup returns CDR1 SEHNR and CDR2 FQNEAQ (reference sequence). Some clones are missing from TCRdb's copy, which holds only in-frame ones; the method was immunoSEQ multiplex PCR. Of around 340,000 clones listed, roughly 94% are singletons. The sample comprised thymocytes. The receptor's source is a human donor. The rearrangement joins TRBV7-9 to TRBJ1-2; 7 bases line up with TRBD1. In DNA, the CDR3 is TGTGCCAGCACCGACAGGGACCATGGCTACACCTTC. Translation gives CASTDRDHGYTF.